This T cell receptor beta chain was recorded in a study of CD8 T cells in Susac syndrome. The germline V gene has CDR1 LGHDT and CDR2 YNNKEL (reference sequence). Trimming at V came to 1 base and at J to 5 bases, leaving 5 bases not matched to a gene. CDR3 size: 15 residues. Random hexamers were used to reverse transcribe roughly 0.45 to 1 ug of RNA. From the immunoSEQ multiplex PCR reads, TCRdb called clonotypes with MiXCR, one entry per CDR3 protein. Here the sample spans about 250,000 distinct CDR3 sequences, 93% being singletons. This clonotype was observed a single time. The receptor's source is a human donor with multiple sclerosis. V and J are TRBV3-1 and TRBJ2-5; 9 nucleotides agree with TRBD2. Sequencing input: CD4+ T cells from PBMCs. The CDR3 reads CASSQAGLALETQYF. The CDR3 nucleotides are TGTGCCAGCAGCCAAGCGGGACTAGCACTGGAGACCCAGTACTTC.